Ten or more counts support the clone carrying this T cell receptor beta chain. Its target is unknown. Amplification of TCR beta CDR3 regions was performed using RNA transcripts as template. Initially, a first-round RT-PCR of the TCR CDR3 employed the HTBI primer set. TCRdb itself ran the multiplex PCR reads through MiXCR, one entry per CDR3 protein. The repertoire holds approximately 700,000 distinct CDR3 sequences, with about a sixth as singletons. The PBMCs were sourced from fresh peripheral blood (around 9.3 ml). This entry is derived from a study of T cells in Graves' hyperthyroidism and ophthalmopathy. General study points: Most thyroid clonotypes expanded above 0.001 were also detected in blood.

Sequences were obtained from blood. The TCR originated in a man younger than 35 with Graves' hyperthyroidism.

CDR3 nucleotide sequence: TGCAGCGTTGTAACTGTGAACACTGAAGCTTTCTTT. Its translation is CSVVTVNTEAFF. This chain links TRBV29-1 with TRBJ1-1; D remains unclear. CDR1 and CDR2 from the germline V gene are SQVTM and ANQGSEA. Deletions cut 4 bases from V and 0 bases from J, with 6 bases between. CDR3 length equals 12 residues.